This T cell receptor beta chain is from a study of cytomegalovirus exposure and HLA in healthy donors. This clone was seen a few times. A multiplex PCR was run with 60 Vbeta primers and 13 Jbeta primers. The assay was immunoSEQ multiplex PCR, and TCRdb's table has in-frame clones only and misses some. The table records 150,000 to 200,000 clones, around 77% of them present only once. The sequenced material came from PBMCs. This clonotype was sampled from a female donor in good health and CMV-seronegative.

The CDR3 DNA reads TGCGCCAGCAGCCGGGACAGAGTGAACACCGGGGAGCTGTTTTTT. Translating it yields CASSRDRVNTGELFF. The genes are TRBV10-1 and TRBJ2-2; 7 bases map to TRBD1. J gave up 1 base and V 6 bases, and 5 bases lay outside the gene matches. CDR1 is WNHNN, CDR2 SYGVQD, per germline (reference sequence). The CDR3 is made up of 15 amino acids.